The clone carrying this TCR beta chain has just a few counts. The sample belongs to a study of T-cell reconstitution after alpha-beta-depleted transplantation in children. Unique molecular identifiers featured in how the TCRbeta library was prepared. One entry per CDR3 protein, called by TCRdb with MiXCR from the PCR reads. The data show around 200,000 distinct CDR3 sequences, roughly a tenth seen once. Per germline, CDR1 MGHRA and CDR2 YSYEKL. Trimming pared 3 bases from V and 5 bases from J, leaving 14 bases between. This CDR3 has 15 residues. The sequencing here drew on PBMCs from the stem cell graft donor, taken from the stem cell graft. This receptor was obtained from a human donor who donated a stem cell graft to a child with acute lymphoblastic leukemia. The chain joins TRBV4-1 to TRBJ1-5; D unresolved. CDR3 DNA: TGCGCCAGCAGCCAGACCCGGGATTGGGATCAGCCCCAGCATTTT. This encodes CASSQTRDWDQPQHF.